This record looks at one T cell receptor (beta chain) sequence and its context. As yet, its antigen is unknown. Sequencing was performed with immunoSEQ multiplex PCR; in TCRdb, only in-frame clones are kept and a portion is missing. Of about 200,000 clones in the sample, around 84% are singletons; the top ten hold around 15%. The data are from a study of cytomegalovirus exposure and HLA in healthy donors. Deletions cut 0 bases from V and 2 bases from J, with 14 bases between. Germline CDR1 is LGHNA and CDR2 is YNFKEQ. The CDR3 contains 16 residues. Regarding the study as a whole: In vitro work confirmed that three CMV-associated chains recognize CMV antigens. The authors enumerated 150 to 200 TCR beta chains as linked to cytomegalovirus. Using the classifier, cytomegalovirus status was reportedly diagnosed with high specificity and sensitivity.

An approximately 120-subject validation cohort, separate from the roughly 680-subject first cohort, supplied the donors. This receptor was obtained from a woman aged 25 to 45 in good health and CMV-seropositive. The rearrangement joins TRBV4-2 to TRBJ2-7; D is unresolved. What was sequenced was PBMCs. The CDR3 here is CASSQDVTRGAYEQYF. The CDR3 DNA sequence: TGTGCCAGCAGCCAAGATGTGACCCGAGGCGCCTACGAGCAGTACTTC.